Each of the 24 T cell receptor beta chains below was sequenced from the same sample in a study of response to subunit inactivated influenza vaccine. Each CDR3 protein gets one entry after TCRdb re-called the RT-PCR reads with MiXCR. The sample includes 550,000 to 650,000 distinct CDR3 sequences, 12% of them seen just once. Sample: PBMCs from blood, taken on the day of vaccination. Receptors originate from a man aged 50-60 years who received an inactivated influenza vaccine.

This clonotype was seen ten or more times. The CDR3 spells CATSTGTTDTQYF. Written as DNA, the CDR3 is TGTGCCACCAGCACAGGCACCACAGATACGCAGTATTTT. This rearrangement joins TRBV15 to TRBJ2-3; D not certain. Germline V CDR1 and CDR2: LNHNV, YYDKDF (reference sequence). The CDR3 has 13 amino acids. V shed 4 bases and J shed 2 bases, with 7 bases lying between them. Full variable domain (outside the CDR3, taken from reference TRBV15 and TRBJ2-3): DAMVIQNPRYQVTQFGKPVTLSCSQTLNHNVMYWYQQKSSQAPKLLFHYYDKDFNNEADTPDNFQSRRPNTSFCFLDIRSPGLGDTAMYLCATSTGTTDTQYFGPGTRLTVL.

A few counts support this clonotype. The V and J genes are TRBV7-9 and TRBJ2-3, with D possibly TRBD2 on 5 matching bases. This CDR3 region has 17 residues. Germline CDR1 SEHNR, CDR2 FQNEAQ (reference sequence). V was trimmed by 0 bases and J by 1 base, leaving 14 bases between them. The CDR3 loop is CASSLAGTGERTDTQYF. The CDR3 DNA reads TGTGCCAGCAGCTTAGCTGGCACCGGGGAGCGCACAGATACGCAGTATTTT.

This clonotype was detected only a few times. The J gene is TRBJ2-7, the V gene TRBV5-1; D possibly corresponds to TRBD1 (5 bases). The length of the CDR3 is 14 residues. Germline V lookup: CDR1 SGHRS, CDR2 YFSETQ. The V end lost 0 bases, the J end lost 4 bases, and 11 bases lay between the germline ends. The CDR3 DNA is TGCGCCAGCAGCTTGGACCAGGGTCCTTACGAGCAGTACTTC. Its protein is CASSLDQGPYEQYF. The full variable domain, in which reference TRBV5-1 and TRBJ2-7 provide the parts outside the CDR3, is KAGVTQTPRYLIKTRGQQVTLSCSPISGHRSVSWYQQTPGQGLQFLFEYFSETQRNKGNFPGRFSGRQFSNSRSEMNVSTLELGDSALYLCASSLDQGPYEQYFGPGTRLTVT.

This clonotype turned up a few times. This rearrangement joins TRBV18 to TRBJ2-1; D may be TRBD1 or TRBD2 (5 bases each). Trimming removed 6 bases from V and 7 bases from J, with 22 bases in between. The CDR3 covers 16 residues. The V gene's germline CDR1 is KGHSH and CDR2 LQKENI. The CDR3 loop is CASSLQTPFEGNEQFF. The CDR3 DNA is TGTGCCAGCTCCCTTCAAACTCCCTTCGAGGGGAATGAGCAGTTCTTC.

In its sample, this clonotype was seen a few times. J is TRBJ2-7 and V is TRBV11-2; TRBD1 matches 8 bases. This CDR3 spans 14 amino acids. Germline V CDR1 and CDR2: SGHAT, FQNNGV. Losses at the gene ends were 1 base for V and 5 bases for J; bases not matched to a gene: 4. DNA of the CDR3: TGTGCCAGCAGCTTAGGAGTGACAGGGGACGAGCAGTACTTC. As protein: CASSLGVTGDEQYF.

This clonotype has more than one count but fewer than ten. The rearrangement links TRBV20-1 to TRBJ2-5; D ambiguous. V dropped 6 bases and J dropped 1 base, with 12 bases sitting between them. CDR1 DFQATT and CDR2 SNEGSKA come from the germline V gene (reference sequence). The CDR3 has 13 residues. The CDR3 DNA is TGCAGTGCCAGAACAGATCGCCAAGAGACCCAGTACTTC. Translating gives CSARTDRQETQYF.

This clonotype showed up just a few times. V is TRBV28 and J is TRBJ2-7; D may be TRBD1 (5 bases). From germline, CDR1 is MDHEN and CDR2 SYDVKM. The germline V and J ends were trimmed by 5 bases and 3 bases, with 11 bases remaining between them. The CDR3 is made up of 13 amino acids. This chain's CDR3 is CASSTGFNYEQYF. Here the CDR3 DNA reads TGTGCCAGCAGTACAGGATTCAACTACGAGCAGTACTTC.

In this sample, this clonotype turned up a few times. The V gene is TRBV12-3 or TRBV12-4, the J gene TRBJ2-7, with TRBD1 identical over 8 bases. The CDR3 is 14 amino acids. V shed 7 bases, J shed 3 bases, and the junction held 8 bases outside the gene matches. The DNA for the CDR3 is TGTGCCAGCACCATGGGACAGGAATACTACGAGCAGTACTTC. This sequence encodes CASTMGQEYYEQYF.

This clonotype came up a few times. The V call is TRBV28, the J call TRBJ2-1, with unresolved D. The CDR3 consists of 14 residues. V lost 3 bases and J lost 8, with 14 bases in between. CDR1 and CDR2 from the germline V gene are MDHEN and SYDVKM. The CDR3 DNA reads TGTGCCAGCAGTTTCGGTGCGTTAAGACATGAGCAGTTCTTC. This translates into CASSFGALRHEQFF.

The rearrangement links TRBV12-3 or TRBV12-4 to TRBJ2-5, with no clear D. V lost 3 bases, J lost 5 bases, and 19 bases lay in between. This CDR3 comprises 16 residues. CDR3 sequence reads: CASSFRASNSGETQYF. Here the CDR3 DNA reads TGTGCCAGCAGTTTCCGGGCCTCAAACTCTGGTGAGACCCAGTACTTC.

The chain uses TRBV7-9 and TRBJ2-5; 9 bases are a match to TRBD2. Looked up from germline, CDR1 is SEHNR and CDR2 is FQNEAQ (reference sequence). V shed 7 bases, J shed 4 bases, and the junction held 13 bases outside the gene matches. The CDR3 sequence is 16 residues long. CDR3 nucleotides: TGTGCCAGCACCTTGGAAGTTGGTAGCGGGGGAGAGACCCAGTACTTC. It translates to CASTLEVGSGGETQYF.

This clonotype was detected only a few times. This chain joins TRBV4-1 and TRBJ2-7; D is perhaps TRBD2 (6 bases). CDR1 and CDR2 (germline): MGHRA, YSYEKL. The CDR3 length is 16 residues. Trimming removed 6 bases at V and 6 bases at J, with 24 bases between. Here the CDR3 DNA reads TGCGCCAGCAGGGGGGGAGGAGGCAGATCAGTTACCGAGCAGTACTTC. Its translation is CASRGGGGRSVTEQYF.

This clonotype came up many times. The rearrangement uses TRBV5-1 and TRBJ2-3; D gene uncertain. Germline-derived CDR1 and CDR2 are SGHRS and YFSETQ. The CDR3 length is 12 residues. Trimming removed 7 bases from V and 2 bases from J, with 8 bases in between. The CDR3 is CASGENTDTQYF. In DNA, the CDR3 is TGCGCCAGCGGAGAAAACACAGATACGCAGTATTTT.

This clonotype was detected only a few times. The rearrangement uses TRBV24-1 and TRBJ2-7; D ambiguous. V gave up 4 bases and J gave up 2 bases, with 8 bases separating them. The V gene's germline CDR1 is KGHDR and CDR2 SFDVKD. The CDR3 sequence is 13 residues long. This CDR3 reads CATSDHKAYEQYF. The CDR3, as DNA: TGTGCCACCAGTGACCACAAAGCCTACGAGCAGTACTTC.

This clonotype was seen at least ten times. CDR3 residues: CSVEFEATGDTEAFF. CDR3 DNA: TGCAGCGTTGAATTCGAGGCCACGGGGGACACTGAAGCTTTCTTT. The gene calls are TRBV29-1 and TRBJ1-1; tentatively, D is TRBD1 (5 bases). Per germline, CDR1 SQVTM and CDR2 ANQGSEA. The CDR3 is 15 amino acids. The germline V and J ends were trimmed by 2 bases and 3 bases, with 16 bases remaining between them.

V usage is TRBV12-3 or TRBV12-4 and J usage is TRBJ1-2; TRBD1 agrees at 10 bases. The CDR3 spans 14 residues. The V segment lost 6 bases and the J segment 7 bases; nucleotides outside the gene matches: 8. CDR3 protein: CASRETGGTGGYTF. The DNA of the CDR3 is TGTGCCAGCAGGGAGACAGGGGGCACAGGTGGCTACACCTTC.

This chain links TRBV6-2 or TRBV6-3 with TRBJ2-1, with 16 bases lining up with TRBD2. In germline, CDR1 is MNHEY, CDR2 SVGEGT. The CDR3 extends over 19 amino acids. With V trimmed by 3 bases and J by 2 bases, 7 bases remained unmatched. The CDR3 DNA sequence: TGTGCCAGCAGTTATACGGGACTAGCGGGAGGGCCCCCCTACAATGAGCAGTTCTTC. Protein product: CASSYTGLAGGPPYNEQFF.

This clonotype has only a few counts. V gene TRBV6-2 or TRBV6-3 combines with J gene TRBJ2-3; D tentatively reads TRBD1 or TRBD2 (5 bases each). The CDR3 is 15 residues long. Germline CDR1 MNHEY, CDR2 SVGEGT. V was cut by 6 bases and J by 4 bases, with 17 bases left in between. The chain's CDR3 is CASSQGLGRADTQYF. DNA for the CDR3: TGTGCCAGCAGCCAAGGCCTGGGGCGGGCAGATACGCAGTATTTT.

The chain carries TRBV7-2 and TRBJ2-1; D unclear. Germline CDR1 reads SGHTA; CDR2 reads FQGNSA. The V and J ends lost 6 bases and 8 bases respectively, with 11 bases between them. CDR3 length: 12 amino acids. The CDR3 region has the DNA TGTGCCAGCAGACCCACGGGCTATGAGCAGTTCTTC. Its translation is CASRPTGYEQFF.

This clonotype was picked up a small number of times. This chain joins TRBV7-9 and TRBJ2-1; 7 bases fit TRBD2. The CDR3 has 16 residues. V lost 7 bases, J lost 4 bases, and 13 bases stayed unmatched. Per the germline V gene, CDR1 is SEHNR and CDR2 is FQNEAQ (reference sequence). The CDR3: CASNPGDYTIYNEQFF. The CDR3 DNA sequence: TGTGCCAGCAACCCGGGGGACTACACTATATACAATGAGCAGTTCTTC. The full variable domain, with the rest looked up from reference TRBV7-9 and TRBJ2-1, is DTGVSQNPRHKITKRGQNVTFRCDPISEHNRLYWYRQTLGQGPEFLTYFQNEAQLEKSRLLSDRFSAERPKGSFSTLEIQRTEQGDSAMYLCASNPGDYTIYNEQFFGPGTRLTVL.

This clonotype was observed at least ten times. V and J are TRBV15 and TRBJ2-7; weak D call: TRBD1 (5 bases). Germline assignment: CDR1 LNHNV and CDR2 YYDKDF (reference sequence). The V end was cut by 3 bases, the J end by 3 bases, with 12 bases between. The CDR3 loop spans 14 amino acids. CDR3 sequence (DNA): TGTGCCACCAGCAGCGTAAGACAGAACTACGAGCAGTACTTC. Residues: CATSSVRQNYEQYF. Based on the CDR3 plus reference TRBV15 and TRBJ2-7, the full variable domain is DAMVIQNPRYQVTQFGKPVTLSCSQTLNHNVMYWYQQKSSQAPKLLFHYYDKDFNNEADTPDNFQSRRPNTSFCFLDIRSPGLGDTAMYLCATSSVRQNYEQYFGPGTRLTVT.

The chain recombines TRBV7-2 with TRBJ2-2; no reliable D call. Germline V lookup: CDR1 SGHTA, CDR2 FQGNSA. The CDR3 consists of 15 residues. Trimming pared 4 bases from V and 2 bases from J, leaving 11 bases between. Here the CDR3 DNA reads TGTGCCAGCAGCTCAATCAGGATTAACACCGGGGAGCTGTTTTTT. Residues: CASSSIRINTGELFF.

This clonotype was observed many times. The chain has TRBV20-1 and TRBJ2-5, with D possibly TRBD2 on 5 matching bases. The CDR3 runs to 12 residues. CDR1 and CDR2 (germline): DFQATT, SNEGSKA (reference sequence). The V gene lost 3 bases and the J gene lost 3 bases, with 8 bases spanning the gap. The CDR3 protein is CSASSREETQYF. In DNA, the CDR3 is TGCAGTGCTAGCTCGCGGGAAGAGACCCAGTACTTC.

This clonotype came up a few times. The J gene is TRBJ2-3, the V gene TRBV5-1, with D perhaps TRBD2 (6 bases). The CDR3 has 17 amino acids. The germline V gene has CDR1 SGHRS and CDR2 YFSETQ. Trimming stripped 1 base from V and 4 bases from J, with 19 bases between. The CDR3 coding sequence is TGCGCCAGCAGCTTGAAGGTCACGACTAGAGGAGCAGATACGCAGTATTTT. Translating gives CASSLKVTTRGADTQYF. The full variable domain, rest sourced from reference TRBV5-1 and TRBJ2-3, is KAGVTQTPRYLIKTRGQQVTLSCSPISGHRSVSWYQQTPGQGLQFLFEYFSETQRNKGNFPGRFSGRQFSNSRSEMNVSTLELGDSALYLCASSLKVTTRGADTQYFGPGTRLTVL.